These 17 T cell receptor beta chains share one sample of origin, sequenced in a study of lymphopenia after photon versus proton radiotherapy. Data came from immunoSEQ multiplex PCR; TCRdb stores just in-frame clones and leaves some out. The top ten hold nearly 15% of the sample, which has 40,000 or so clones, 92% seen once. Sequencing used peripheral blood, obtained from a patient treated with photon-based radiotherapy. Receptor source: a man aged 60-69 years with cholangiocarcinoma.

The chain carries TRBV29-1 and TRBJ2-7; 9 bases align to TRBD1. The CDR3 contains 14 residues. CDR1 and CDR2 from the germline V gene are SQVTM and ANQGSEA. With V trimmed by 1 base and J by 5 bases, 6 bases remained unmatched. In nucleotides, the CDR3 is TGCAGCGTTGAAGTCCGGACAGGGGTCGACGAGCAGTACTTC. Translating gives CSVEVRTGVDEQYF.

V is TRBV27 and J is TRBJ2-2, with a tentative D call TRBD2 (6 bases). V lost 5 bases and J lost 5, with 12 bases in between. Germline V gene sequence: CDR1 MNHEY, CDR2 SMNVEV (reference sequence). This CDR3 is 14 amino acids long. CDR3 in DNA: TGTGCCAGCAGTCCCAGACTAGTTACCGGGGAGCTGTTTTTT. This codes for CASSPRLVTGELFF.

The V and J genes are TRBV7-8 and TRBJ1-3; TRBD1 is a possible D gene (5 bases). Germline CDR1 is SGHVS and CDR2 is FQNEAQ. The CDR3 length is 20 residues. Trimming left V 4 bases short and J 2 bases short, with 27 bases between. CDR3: CASSSNGGGAAEFTGNTIYF. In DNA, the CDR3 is TGTGCCAGCAGCTCAAATGGCGGAGGGGCCGCTGAATTTACTGGAAACACCATATATTTT.

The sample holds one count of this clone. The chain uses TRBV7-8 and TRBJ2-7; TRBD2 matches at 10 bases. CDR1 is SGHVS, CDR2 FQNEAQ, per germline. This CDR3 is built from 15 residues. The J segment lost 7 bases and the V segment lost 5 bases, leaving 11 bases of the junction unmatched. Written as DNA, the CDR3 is TGTGCCAGCAGCACTCAAGCGGGGGGGCCTGAGGAGCAGTACTTC. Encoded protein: CASSTQAGGPEEQYF.

The CDR3 DNA is TGTGCCAGCAGCTCGCTCCAGGGTGGGAACACCGGGGAGCTGTTTTTT. It is translated as CASSSLQGGNTGELFF. J is TRBJ2-2 and V is TRBV7-7; TRBD1 is a possible D gene (5 bases). There are 16 residues in the CDR3. Germline values: CDR1 SSHAT, CDR2 FNYEAQ (reference sequence). Deletions cut 4 bases from V and 1 base from J, with 13 bases between.

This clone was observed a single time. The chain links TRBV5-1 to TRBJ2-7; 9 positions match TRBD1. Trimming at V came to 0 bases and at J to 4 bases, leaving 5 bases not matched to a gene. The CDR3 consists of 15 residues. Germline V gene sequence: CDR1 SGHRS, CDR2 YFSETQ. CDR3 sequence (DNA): TGCGCCAGCAGCTTGGTAGGGACAGGGTCGTACGAGCAGTACTTC. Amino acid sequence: CASSLVGTGSYEQYF.

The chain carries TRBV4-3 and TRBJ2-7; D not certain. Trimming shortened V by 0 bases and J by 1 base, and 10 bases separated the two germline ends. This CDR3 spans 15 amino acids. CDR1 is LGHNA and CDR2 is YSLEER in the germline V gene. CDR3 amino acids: CASSQDHGLSYEQYF. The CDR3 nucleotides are TGCGCCAGCAGCCAAGATCATGGCCTGTCCTACGAGCAGTACTTC.

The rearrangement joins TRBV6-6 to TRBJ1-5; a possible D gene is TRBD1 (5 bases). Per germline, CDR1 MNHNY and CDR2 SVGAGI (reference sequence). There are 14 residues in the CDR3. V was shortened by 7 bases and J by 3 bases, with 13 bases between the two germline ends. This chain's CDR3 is CASTTGGNNQPQHF. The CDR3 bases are TGTGCCAGCACCACGGGGGGTAACAATCAGCCCCAGCATTTT.

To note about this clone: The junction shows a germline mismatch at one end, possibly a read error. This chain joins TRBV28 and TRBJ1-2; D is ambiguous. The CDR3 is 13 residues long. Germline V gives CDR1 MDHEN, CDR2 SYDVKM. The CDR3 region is CASSPGRVDGYAF. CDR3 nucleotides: TGTGCCAGCAGTCCCGGTAGGGTGGATGGCTACGCCTTC.

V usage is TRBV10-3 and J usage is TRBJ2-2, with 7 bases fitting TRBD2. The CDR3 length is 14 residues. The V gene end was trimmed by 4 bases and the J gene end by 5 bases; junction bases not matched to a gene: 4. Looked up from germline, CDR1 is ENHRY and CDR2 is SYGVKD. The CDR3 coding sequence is TGTGCCATCAGTGTCCAGCGGGAAACCGGGGAGCTGTTTTTT. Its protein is CAISVQRETGELFF.

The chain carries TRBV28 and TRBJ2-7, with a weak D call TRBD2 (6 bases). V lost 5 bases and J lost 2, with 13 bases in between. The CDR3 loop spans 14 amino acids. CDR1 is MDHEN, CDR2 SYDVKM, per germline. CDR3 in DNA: TGTGCCAGCAGTCGACCCGGAGGGCCCTACGAGCAGTACTTC. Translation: CASSRPGGPYEQYF.

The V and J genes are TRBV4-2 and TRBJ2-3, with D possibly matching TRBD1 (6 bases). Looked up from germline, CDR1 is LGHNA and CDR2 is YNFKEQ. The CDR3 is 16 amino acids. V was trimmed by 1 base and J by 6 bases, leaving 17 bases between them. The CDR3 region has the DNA TGTGCCAGCAGCCAAGGGGGGCCTGGGGATTTGGATACGCAGTATTTT. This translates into CASSQGGPGDLDTQYF.

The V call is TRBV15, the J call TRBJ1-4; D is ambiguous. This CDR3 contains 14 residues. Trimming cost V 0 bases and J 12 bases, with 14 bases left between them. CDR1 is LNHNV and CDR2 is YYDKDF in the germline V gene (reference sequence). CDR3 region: CATSRDLRAGELFF. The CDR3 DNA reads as TGTGCCACCAGCAGAGATCTTAGGGCCGGTGAACTGTTTTTT.

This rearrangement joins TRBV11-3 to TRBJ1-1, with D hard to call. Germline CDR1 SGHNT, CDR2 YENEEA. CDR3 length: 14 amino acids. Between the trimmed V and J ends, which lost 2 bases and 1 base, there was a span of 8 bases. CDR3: CASSLKRANTEAFF. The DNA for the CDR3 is TGTGCCAGCAGCTTAAAGAGGGCGAACACTGAAGCTTTCTTT.

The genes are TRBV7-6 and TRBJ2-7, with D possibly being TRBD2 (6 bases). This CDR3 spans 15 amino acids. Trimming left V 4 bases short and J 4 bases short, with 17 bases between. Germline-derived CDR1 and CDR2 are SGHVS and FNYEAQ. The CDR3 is CASSSRRGTPYEQYF. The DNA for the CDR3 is TGTGCCAGCAGCTCCCGACGGGGGACCCCTTACGAGCAGTACTTC.

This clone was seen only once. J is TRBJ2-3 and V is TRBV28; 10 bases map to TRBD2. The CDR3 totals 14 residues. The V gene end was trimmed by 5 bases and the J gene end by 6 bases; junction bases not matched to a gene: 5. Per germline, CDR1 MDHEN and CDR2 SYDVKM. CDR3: CASSSGGAVDTQYF. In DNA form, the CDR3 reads TGTGCCAGCAGTAGCGGGGGGGCGGTGGATACGCAGTATTTT.

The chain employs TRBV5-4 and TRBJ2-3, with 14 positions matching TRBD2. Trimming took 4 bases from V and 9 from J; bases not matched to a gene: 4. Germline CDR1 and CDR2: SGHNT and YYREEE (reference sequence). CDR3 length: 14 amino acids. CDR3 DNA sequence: TGTGCCAGCAGCCCGACTAGCGGGGGGGACACGCAGTATTTT. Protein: CASSPTSGGDTQYF.